This is a list of T cell receptor beta chains from one sample in a study of vaccination and CD4 T cells after COVID-19. No antigen has been assigned to these receptors. TCRdb reprocessed the PCR reads with MiXCR, giving one entry per CDR3 protein. The repertoire holds some 9,700 distinct CDR3 sequences, about 35% seen once, with 15% in the top ten. Input material: CD4+ T cells from blood, cultured in vitro. These receptor sequences come from a human donor in good health. The CDR3 runs from the conserved cysteine through the conserved F or W. Each record gives: D gene, V gene, clone size, J gene, CDR3 DNA, CDR3 protein. A D gene is named only where the DNA matches it firmly. Where a row states a size, it is once, few, many or the class of an expanded clone; other rows omit it.

-	TRBV20-1	few	TRBJ2-3	TGCAGTGCCACGGGAGATCGAGATACGCAGTATTTT	CSATGDRDTQYF
-	TRBV7-2	-	TRBJ2-3	TGTGCCAGCAGCTTAATGGAGGGCTTCACAGATACGCAGTATTTT	CASSLMEGFTDTQYF
TRBD1	TRBV28	few	TRBJ2-3	TGTGCCAGCAGCGCGACAGGGGTAGGGACAGATACGCAGTATTTT	CASSATGVGTDTQYF
-	TRBV5-1	few	TRBJ2-5	TGCGCCAGCAGCTTAGGCCAGGGTCAGACCCAGTACTTC	CASSLGQGQTQYF
-	TRBV7-3	few	TRBJ2-1	TGTGCCAGCAGCTTAGAACTTTACAATGAGCAGTTCTTC	CASSLELYNEQFF
TRBD1	TRBV28	-	TRBJ2-3	TGTGCCAGCAGTCCCAAACCGGGACAGGGTGGGTGGGATACGCAGTATTTT	CASSPKPGQGGWDTQYF
-	TRBV19	-	TRBJ1-5	TGTGCCAGTACCGCTCGGGGGGGCAATCAGCCCCAGCATTTT	CASTARGGNQPQHF
TRBD2	TRBV20-1	-	TRBJ2-1	TGCAGTGCTAGAGATGGGGCGGGAGGGGTCTACAATGAGCAGTTCTTC	CSARDGAGGVYNEQFF
TRBD2	TRBV18	-	TRBJ2-1	TGTGCCAGCTCACGGGGACTAGCGTCTTACAATGAGCAGTTCTTC	CASSRGLASYNEQFF
TRBD1	TRBV28	-	TRBJ1-1	TGTGCCAGCAGTTTATCCGGGACAGGGTCAAAAGCTTTCTTT	CASSLSGTGSKAFF
-	TRBV20-1	-	TRBJ1-2	TGCAGTGCTAGAGATTCCCCCTATCCATCCTTC	CSARDSPYPSF
-	TRBV7-2	few	TRBJ2-7	TGTGCCAGCAGCTTCTCGAGTACTGGAGCCTACGAGCAGTACTTC	CASSFSSTGAYEQYF
-	TRBV7-3	-	TRBJ2-1	TGTGCCAGCAGCGGAAGCGGTTTCTCCTACAATGAGCAGTTCTTC	CASSGSGFSYNEQFF
-	TRBV6-2/TRBV6-3	-	TRBJ1-5	TGTGCCAGCAGTTACTCGGACCTCAGCAATCAGCCCCAGCATTTT	CASSYSDLSNQPQHF
-	TRBV6-1	few	TRBJ1-3	TGTGCCAGCACCCTCACGTGGGGAAGCTCTGGAAACACCATATATTTT	CASTLTWGSSGNTIYF
-	TRBV7-9	-	TRBJ1-2	TGTGCCAGCAGCAAAAACGTTAGGGAAGTCTATGGCTACACCTTC	CASSKNVREVYGYTF
-	TRBV4-3	-	TRBJ2-1	TGCGCCAGCAGCCTCGACGGGGTCACCTACAATGAGCAGTTCTTC	CASSLDGVTYNEQFF
-	TRBV6-1	-	TRBJ2-3	TGTGCCAGCAGTGCCAGGGGAGATACGCAGTATTTT	CASSARGDTQYF
-	TRBV11-2	few	TRBJ2-6	TGTGCCAGCAGCTTAGGGGCAACCAGCTCTGGGGCCAACGTCCTGACTTTC	CASSLGATSSGANVLTF
-	TRBV27	few	TRBJ1-6	TGTGCCAGCAGGTTAGACGGCAGGGGCTCATGGAATTCACCCCTCCACTTT	CASRLDGRGSWNSPLHF
TRBD2	TRBV6-2/TRBV6-3	few	TRBJ2-7	TGTGCCAGCAGCGACCTAGCGGGAGGGAAATACGAGCAGTACTTC	CASSDLAGGKYEQYF
-	TRBV7-2	-	TRBJ1-5	TGTGCCAGCAGCTTAGCAACCACGGTGGGGAGGAATCAGCCCCGGCATTTT	CASSLATTVGRNQPRHF
TRBD1	TRBV28	-	TRBJ2-7	TGTGCCAGCAGTTCCCCTGGGACAGCCGCCTACGAGCAGTACTTC	CASSSPGTAAYEQYF
TRBD2	TRBV6-2/TRBV6-3	-	TRBJ2-5	TGTGCCAGCAGTTTAGCGGGAGGGCCTGGGACCCAGTACTTC	CASSLAGGPGTQYF
-	TRBV27	few	TRBJ2-1	TGTGCCAGCAGTATACAGGGTTCCTACAATGAGCAGTTCTTC	CASSIQGSYNEQFF
TRBD1	TRBV19	-	TRBJ1-5	TGTGCCAGTAAGGCAGGGACAGGGGAACAGCCCCAGCATTTT	CASKAGTGEQPQHF
-	TRBV25-1	few	TRBJ1-2	TGTGCCAGCAGTGAATATATGGCGGGTGGCTACACCTTC	CASSEYMAGGYTF
-	TRBV27	few	TRBJ2-7	TGTGCCAGCAGTTTGGTACAAACCTACGAGCAGTACTTC	CASSLVQTYEQYF
-	TRBV25-1	-	TRBJ2-7	TGTGCCAGCAGTGGGCGGTACGAGCAGTACTTC	CASSGRYEQYF
-	TRBV15	-	TRBJ1-1	TGTGCCACCAGCAGACCGGGGACGGGCACTGAAGCTTTCTTT	CATSRPGTGTEAFF
-	TRBV28	once	TRBJ1-1	TGTGCCAGCAGTCCTATGGGGGGGGTCACTGAAGCTTTCTTT	CASSPMGGVTEAFF
TRBD2	TRBV20-1	large	TRBJ2-1	TGCAGTGCTAGGCGGGAGGTCTACAATGAGCAGTTCTTC	CSARREVYNEQFF
-	TRBV10-2	-	TRBJ1-5	TGCGCCAGCAGTGAGTCCGGGGGAGGCAATCAGCCCCAGCATTTT	CASSESGGGNQPQHF
-	TRBV4-1	-	TRBJ1-4	TGCGCCAGCAGCCAGGAAGGGACAACTAATGAAAAACTGTTTTTT	CASSQEGTTNEKLFF
-	TRBV28	-	TRBJ2-2	TGTGCCAGCAGTTTGGCAAGCGCCGCCGGGGAGCTGTTTTTT	CASSLASAAGELFF
-	TRBV4-3	-	TRBJ2-2	TGCGCCAGCAGCCAAGATGTGGCGCCGAACACCGGGGAGCTGTTTTTT	CASSQDVAPNTGELFF
-	TRBV20-1	-	TRBJ2-7	TGCAGTGCTAGAGTTCACGGAACTAACAGATACGAGCAGTACTTC	CSARVHGTNRYEQYF
-	TRBV28	-	TRBJ1-1	TGTGCCAGCACCCGTGGAGGGCCCTCTCGTAATGGCACTTTCTTT	CASTRGGPSRNGTFF
-	TRBV28	-	TRBJ1-5	TGTGCCAGCAGTTTATGGGCCGGTTGGGGGGGGGCGAAAGTCCAGCCCCAGCATTTT	CASSLWAGWGGAKVQPQHF
TRBD2	TRBV5-4	-	TRBJ2-3	TGTGCCAGCAGCTTGGGGGGACTAGCGGGCAGCACAGATACGCAGTATTTT	CASSLGGLAGSTDTQYF
-	TRBV7-3	-	TRBJ1-1	TGTGCCAGCAGCTTATATGAAGGGGCTGAAGCTTTCTTT	CASSLYEGAEAFF
-	TRBV5-4	-	TRBJ2-5	TGTGCCAGCAGCTTGGCGGGAGTTGGGCAAGAGACCCAGTACTTC	CASSLAGVGQETQYF
-	TRBV6-1	-	TRBJ1-6	TGTGCCAGCAGTGATCCCTCAATGGGAGGGACACCCCTCCACTTT	CASSDPSMGGTPLHF